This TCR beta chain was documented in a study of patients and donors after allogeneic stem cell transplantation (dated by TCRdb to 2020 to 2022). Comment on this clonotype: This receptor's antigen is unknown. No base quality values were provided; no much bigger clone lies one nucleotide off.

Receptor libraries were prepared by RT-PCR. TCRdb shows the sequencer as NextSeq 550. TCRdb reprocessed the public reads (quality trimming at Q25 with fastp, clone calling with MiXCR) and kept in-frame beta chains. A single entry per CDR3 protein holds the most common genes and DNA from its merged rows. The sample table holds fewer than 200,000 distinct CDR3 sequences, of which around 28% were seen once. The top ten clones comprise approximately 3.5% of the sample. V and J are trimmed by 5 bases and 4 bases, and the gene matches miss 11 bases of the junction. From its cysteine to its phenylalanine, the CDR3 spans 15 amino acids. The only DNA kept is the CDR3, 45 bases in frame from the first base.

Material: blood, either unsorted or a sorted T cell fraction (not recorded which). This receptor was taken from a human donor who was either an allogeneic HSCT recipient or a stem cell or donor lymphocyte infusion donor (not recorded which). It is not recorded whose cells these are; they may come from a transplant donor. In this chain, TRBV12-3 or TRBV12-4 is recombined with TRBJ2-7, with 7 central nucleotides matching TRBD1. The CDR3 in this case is CASSPQGSLKYEQYF. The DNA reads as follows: TGTGCCAGCAGTCCACAGGGGTCCCTGAAATACGAGCAGTACTTC.